The T cell receptor beta chain under discussion was sequenced for a study of blood T cell repertoires in COVID-19. Using immunoSEQ multiplex PCR, the repertoire was profiled, and TCRdb retains in-frame clones only, with some absent. There are about 140,000 clones in the sample; about 80% occur only once, and approximately 3.8% lies in the top ten. J gave up 7 bases and V 4 bases, and 6 bases lay outside the gene matches. The CDR3 consists of 16 residues. CDR1 SGHRS and CDR2 YFSETQ come from the germline V gene. The chain carries TRBV5-1 and TRBJ2-1; 15 bases agree with TRBD2. This sequence was found in a woman in her sixties with acute or convalescent COVID-19. Sequenced: peripheral blood. The chain's CDR3 is CASSPSGTSGRNEQFF. The DNA of the CDR3 is TGCGCCAGCAGCCCGTCCGGGACTAGCGGGAGGAATGAGCAGTTCTTC.